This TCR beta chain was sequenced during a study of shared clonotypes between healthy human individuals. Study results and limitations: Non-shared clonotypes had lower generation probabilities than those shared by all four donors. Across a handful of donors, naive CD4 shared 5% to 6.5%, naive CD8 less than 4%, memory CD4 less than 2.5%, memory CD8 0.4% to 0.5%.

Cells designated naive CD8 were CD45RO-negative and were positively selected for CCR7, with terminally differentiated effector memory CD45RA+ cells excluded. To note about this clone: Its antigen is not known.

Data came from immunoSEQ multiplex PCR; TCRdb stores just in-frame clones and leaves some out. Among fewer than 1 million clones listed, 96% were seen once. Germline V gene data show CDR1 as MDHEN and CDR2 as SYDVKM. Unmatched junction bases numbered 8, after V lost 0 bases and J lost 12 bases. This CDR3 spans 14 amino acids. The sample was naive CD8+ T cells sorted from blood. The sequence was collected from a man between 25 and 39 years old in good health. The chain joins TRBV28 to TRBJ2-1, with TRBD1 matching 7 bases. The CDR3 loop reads CASSLWQGTVWQFF. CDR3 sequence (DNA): TGTGCCAGCAGTTTATGGCAGGGGACAGTTTGGCAGTTCTTC.